Listed below are T cell receptor beta chains from one sample, sequenced in a study. Generated by immunoSEQ multiplex PCR, the TCRdb table keeps only in-frame clones and is missing some. This sample has some 68,000 clones, with 80% to 95% found just once. The sample comprised PBMCs. The receptors stem from a man aged 35-49 years with rheumatoid arthritis. The conserved cysteine and the conserved F or W are not part of the CDR3 here.

cdr3_length v_call cdr3_aa
13 TRBV6-2/TRBV6-3 ASSSGTSGANEQF
12 TRBV6-1 ASSERYSNQPQH
12 TRBV3-1/TRBV3-2 ASSQDWGINGYT
14 TRBV18 ASSPYRAGVDNEQF
11 TRBV6-1 ASSEGRPYGYT
13 TRBV19 ASSTVDRVPQPQH
14 TRBV4-2 ASSQRTGTTKETQY
11 TRBV6-5 ASSYWTGSEAF
16 TRBV5-1 ASSLEPRTSGRYNEQF
14 TRBV11-3 ASSHYETENTGELF
12 TRBV11-2 ASRTTGVPYEQY
11 TRBV9 ASSARGQETQY
13 TRBV10-3 AISEPLQGTYEQY
13 TRBV11-2 ASSPGFSNTGELF
12 TRBV5-6 ASSRVRGAWEQY
12 TRBV2 ATIGQEGAGELF
14 TRBV9 ASSVARSAGEETQY
12 TRBV6-5 ASSRDAANNEQF
16 TRBV5-6 ASSLKATSGPSTDTQY
12 TRBV10-2 ASKGTGRGTEAF
12 TRBV11-2 ASSLERGAGWQF
12 TRBV18 ASSPGHTSYEQY
10 TRBV3-1/TRBV3-2 ASSRTGMGYT
15 TRBV7-2 ASTLLSFPSQSYGYT
9 TRBV20-1 SAREFNEQF
13 TRBV3-1/TRBV3-2 ASSQGQTNTGELF
9 TRBV29-1 SVESGGRAF
11 TRBV25-1 ASGLGGEYEQY
11 TRBV30 AWMRRVNSPLH
12 TRBV18 ASSPLVSRNEQF
14 TRBV5-4 ASSRGLAGLSYEQY
11 TRBV28 ASSWQGDYGYT
10 TRBV5-6 ASSLSSYEQY
13 TRBV2 ASIRQGFGNSPLH
12 TRBV27 ASSPPGQPYEQY
13 TRBV2 ASEVASGPNYGYT
12 TRBV27 ASSFRGSYNEQF
13 TRBV15 ATSRVGLALETQY
12 TRBV30 AWSVPSRHNEQF
12 TRBV27 ASSLSSGTKGYT
13 TRBV7-8 ASSLAGDGTYEQY
12 TRBV5-4 ASSLRQGTGELF
12 TRBV27 ASSHRDTNPPLH
14 TRBV7-9 ASSLGTTGRNQPQH
12 TRBV30 AWRVGRNTGELF
14 TRBV10-3 AISGGAGTGAYEQY
18 TRBV5-4 ASSLRLGQGAKRGQETQY
15 TRBV6-1 ASSKDRVGGSNQPQH